Below, 25 T cell receptor beta chains from the same sample are listed, as sequenced in a study of T cell changes during pregnancy in multiple sclerosis. TCRdb's copy holds only in-frame clones and misses some; the assay was immunoSEQ multiplex PCR. The sample lists some 45,000 clones, roughly 94% seen once, with over 4.5% in the top ten. The material sequenced was CD8+ T cells from peripheral blood mononuclear cells, taken in the first trimester of pregnancy. The receptors were gathered from a female donor with multiple sclerosis, enrolled in a pregnancy study.

The V and J genes are TRBV27 and TRBJ2-2; tentative D call: TRBD2 (5 bases). V lost 3 bases and J lost 1, with 21 bases in between. This CDR3 contains 19 residues. Germline V lookup: CDR1 MNHEY, CDR2 SMNVEV (reference sequence). CDR3 amino acids: CASSFTPVSTRQNTGELFF. The CDR3 nucleotides read TGTGCCAGCAGTTTTACCCCCGTTAGTACTAGACAGAACACCGGGGAGCTGTTTTTT.

The chain links TRBV27 to TRBJ2-2; 13 bases are shared with TRBD2. The length of the CDR3 is 18 residues. Germline V CDR1 and CDR2: MNHEY, SMNVEV (reference sequence). J was trimmed by 3 bases and V by 3 bases; bases with no gene match: 7. CDR3 amino acids: CASSFSRGTSGDTGELFF. The CDR3 coding sequence is TGTGCCAGCAGTTTCTCCCGCGGGACTAGCGGGGACACCGGGGAGCTGTTTTTT.

The chain has TRBV9 and TRBJ2-5; 7 bases fit TRBD1. This CDR3 region has 15 residues. The ends lost 3 bases at V and 2 bases at J; junction bases unmatched: 7. From germline, CDR1 is SGDLS and CDR2 YYNGEE. The CDR3 DNA sequence: TGTGCCAGCAGCGCCCAGGGGGTTCCTCAAGAGACCCAGTACTTC. Translating it yields CASSAQGVPQETQYF. Variable domain in full (rest from reference TRBV9 and TRBJ2-5): DSGVTQTPKHLITATGQRVTLRCSPRSGDLSVYWYQQSLDQGLQFLIQYYNGEERAKGNILERFSAQQFPDLHSELNLSSLELGDSALYFCASSAQGVPQETQYFGPGTRLLVL.

CDR3 residues: CASSLGHFSSTDTQYF. The CDR3 DNA reads as TGTGCCAGCAGCCTTGGACATTTCTCTAGCACAGATACGCAGTATTTT. The chain has TRBV13 and TRBJ2-3; tentatively, D is TRBD1 (5 bases). The CDR3 loop spans 16 amino acids. The germline V and J ends were trimmed by 5 bases and 0 bases, with 15 bases remaining between them. From germline, CDR1 is PRHDT and CDR2 FYEKMQ (reference sequence).

The chain combines TRBV11-2 with TRBJ2-3, with a weak D call TRBD1 (6 bases). CDR1 and CDR2 (germline): SGHAT, FQNNGV. The CDR3 runs to 13 residues. The V end was cut by 10 bases, the J end by 0 bases, with 11 bases between. The CDR3, as DNA: TGTGCCACCACAGACAGGAGCACAGATACGCAGTATTTT. Amino acid sequence: CATTDRSTDTQYF.

The V and J genes are TRBV29-1 and TRBJ2-5; TRBD1 agrees at 7 bases. The J call may be incorrect, as the DNA end agrees better with TRBJ2-7. Germline values: CDR1 SQVTM, CDR2 ANQGSEA. The CDR3 is 13 amino acids. The CDR3 here is CSVPGTASYEQYF. The CDR3 DNA sequence: TGCAGCGTTCCCGGGACAGCCTCCTACGAGCAGTACTTC.

The V gene is TRBV27, the J gene TRBJ2-3, with 7 bases lining up with TRBD1. Germline V gene lookup returns CDR1 MNHEY and CDR2 SMNVEV (reference sequence). V was pared by 3 bases and J by 6 bases, with 3 bases of the junction left unmatched. The CDR3 extends over 13 amino acids. The CDR3 loop reads CASSLSRGDTQYF. The CDR3 DNA reads as TGTGCCAGCAGTTTGTCCAGGGGGGATACGCAGTATTTT.

V and J are TRBV28 and TRBJ2-1, with 8 bases identical to TRBD2. Trimming at V came to 9 bases and at J to 0 bases, leaving 13 bases not matched to a gene. Germline CDR1 and CDR2: MDHEN and SYDVKM. The CDR3 is 17 amino acids. This CDR3 reads CASAGGSGKSSYNEQFF. In DNA, the CDR3 is TGTGCCAGTGCCGGGGGTAGCGGGAAGAGCTCCTACAATGAGCAGTTCTTC.

The gene calls are TRBV28 and TRBJ2-7, with D possibly TRBD1 on 6 matching bases. Germline lookup yields CDR1 MDHEN and CDR2 SYDVKM. V was cut by 6 bases and J by 6 bases, with 12 bases left in between. This CDR3 is built from 12 residues. CDR3 protein: CASRDTGSEQYF. CDR3 nucleotides: TGTGCCAGCAGAGACACAGGGTCCGAGCAGTACTTC.

Written as DNA, the CDR3 is TGTGCCAGCAGTGAGGCAGGCCTGAACACTGAAGCTTTCTTT. This translates into CASSEAGLNTEAFF. The chain recombines TRBV6-4 with TRBJ1-1; no definite D call. This CDR3 region has 14 residues. Germline V gene lookup returns CDR1 MRHNA and CDR2 SNTAGT. Trimming left V 3 bases short and J 0 bases short, with 8 bases between.

This clone was detected once. The chain links TRBV27 to TRBJ2-1, with 14 bases identical to TRBD2. The CDR3 covers 17 residues. Germline V lookup: CDR1 MNHEY, CDR2 SMNVEV (reference sequence). Trimming took 4 bases from V and 2 from J; bases not matched to a gene: 4. The CDR3 region has the DNA TGTGCCAGCAGTTCGGGACTAGCGGGAGTCCCCTACAATGAGCAGTTCTTC. It translates to CASSSGLAGVPYNEQFF.

The V and J genes are TRBV15 and TRBJ2-7; TRBD1 matches at 8 bases. J lost 1 base, V lost 0 bases, and 5 bases had no gene match. CDR3 length: 16 amino acids. Germline loops: CDR1 LNHNV, CDR2 YYDKDF (reference sequence). As DNA, the CDR3 is TGTGCCACCAGCAGAGATAGACAGGGGAGTTCCTACGAGCAGTACTTC. Amino acid sequence: CATSRDRQGSSYEQYF.

The chain carries TRBV4-1 and TRBJ2-1; 8 bases align to TRBD2. J was trimmed by 2 bases and V by 1 base; bases with no gene match: 10. This CDR3 has 18 amino acids. Germline CDR1 MGHRA, CDR2 YSYEKL. The CDR3 protein is CASSQAPLAGGPYNEQFF. CDR3 DNA sequence: TGCGCCAGCAGCCAAGCCCCCTTGGCGGGAGGTCCCTACAATGAGCAGTTCTTC.

The rearrangement joins TRBV5-1 to TRBJ2-5; the match to TRBD1 covers 10 bases. The CDR3 length is 15 residues. In germline, CDR1 is SGHRS, CDR2 YFSETQ. Germline trimming cut 4 bases from V and 4 bases from J; bases unmatched to any gene: 7. CDR3 amino acids: CASSPGQGRGETQYF. The CDR3 DNA sequence: TGCGCCAGCAGCCCGGGACAGGGGCGAGGAGAGACCCAGTACTTC.

The chain has TRBV6-5 and TRBJ2-3, with TRBD2 matching over 11 bases. V shed 6 bases, J shed 4 bases, and the junction held 3 bases outside the gene matches. Germline V gene data show CDR1 as MNHEY and CDR2 as SVGAGI. This CDR3 has 14 residues. The CDR3 here is CASRLAGAPDTQYF. DNA of the CDR3: TGTGCCAGCAGACTAGCGGGAGCCCCAGATACGCAGTATTTT.

This clone came up many times. The CDR3 spells CASTQMMNTEAFF. DNA for the CDR3: TGTGCCAGTACCCAGATGATGAACACTGAAGCTTTCTTT. V and J are TRBV19 and TRBJ1-1, with D unresolved. V was clipped by 7 bases and J by 0 bases, with 9 bases between them. The CDR3 runs 13 residues. CDR1 is LNHDA, CDR2 SQIVND, per germline (reference sequence). Full variable domain (missing parts from reference TRBV19 and TRBJ1-1): DGGITQSPKYLFRKEGQNVTLSCEQNLNHDAMYWYRQDPGQGLRLIYYSQIVNDFQKGDIAEGYSVSREKKESFPLTVTSAQKNPTAFYLCASTQMMNTEAFFGQGTRLTVV.

The chain is built from TRBV13 and TRBJ2-1, with D perhaps TRBD2 (7 bases). This CDR3 contains 16 residues. Germline values: CDR1 PRHDT, CDR2 FYEKMQ (reference sequence). The V and J ends lost 5 bases and 2 bases respectively, with 16 bases between them. DNA for the CDR3: TGTGCCAGCAGCAGTAGGGGCGGGGGCCCCTACAATGAGCAGTTCTTC. Residues: CASSSRGGGPYNEQFF.

The gene calls are TRBV5-1 and TRBJ2-3, with D tentatively TRBD1 (5 bases). The CDR3 length is 12 residues. In germline, CDR1 is SGHRS, CDR2 YFSETQ. The V and J ends lost 0 bases and 6 bases respectively, with 5 bases between them. The CDR3 DNA is TGCGCCAGCAGCTTGGAGGGGGATACGCAGTATTTT. It specifies CASSLEGDTQYF.

The chain is built from TRBV6-1 and TRBJ2-1, with D unclear. Per germline, CDR1 MNHNS and CDR2 SASEGT. The CDR3 totals 14 residues. Trimming removed 2 bases at V and 5 bases at J, with 10 bases between. The CDR3 sequence is CASSEKSLHNEQFF. CDR3 DNA: TGTGCCAGCAGTGAAAAATCCCTCCACAATGAGCAGTTCTTC.

This chain joins TRBV10-3 and TRBJ1-3; TRBD1 agrees at 10 bases. Germline loops: CDR1 ENHRY, CDR2 SYGVKD. The length of the CDR3 is 14 residues. Written as DNA, the CDR3 is TGTGCTTCCCGGGGGACAGGGGCTGGAAACACCATATATTTT. Residues: CASRGTGAGNTIYF.

The gene calls are TRBV5-1 and TRBJ2-7; 9 bases are a match to TRBD2. CDR1 and CDR2 from the germline V gene are SGHRS and YFSETQ. CDR3 size: 14 residues. V lost 5 bases to trimming and J lost 2 bases; unmatched junction nucleotides: 5. CDR3 in DNA: TGCGCCAGCAGAATTAGCGGGGGAGCCTACGAGCAGTACTTC. Its translation is CASRISGGAYEQYF.

This sequence joins TRBV7-6 and TRBJ2-7, with 7 bases lining up with TRBD1. With V trimmed by 0 bases and J by 2 bases, 10 bases remained unmatched. The CDR3 length is 17 residues. CDR1 is SGHVS and CDR2 is FNYEAQ in the germline V gene. Here the CDR3 DNA reads TGTGCCAGCAGCTTAGCACAACAGGGGCCGAAGACCTACGAGCAGTACTTC. Protein: CASSLAQQGPKTYEQYF. The full variable domain, completed using reference TRBV7-6 and TRBJ2-7, is GAGVSQSPRYKVTKRGQDVALRCDPISGHVSLYWYRQALGQGPEFLTYFNYEAQQDKSGLPNDRFSAERPEGSISTLTIQRTEQRDSAMYRCASSLAQQGPKTYEQYFGPGTRLTVT.

The chain links TRBV7-9 to TRBJ2-7; D gene unclear. The V gene lost 5 bases and the J gene lost 6 bases, with 11 bases spanning the gap. The germline V gene has CDR1 SEHNR and CDR2 FQNEAQ (reference sequence). This CDR3 is 12 amino acids long. The CDR3 coding sequence is TGTGCCAGCAGCCCTCGGCGGTTCGAGCAGTACTTC. Translating it yields CASSPRRFEQYF.

This clone was found a few times. The gene calls are TRBV19 and TRBJ1-1, with D uncertain. The CDR3 is 13 amino acids. The V end was cut by 9 bases, the J end by 3 bases, with 14 bases between. The V gene's germline CDR1 is LNHDA and CDR2 SQIVND (reference sequence). This chain's CDR3 is CASRDMSHTEAFF. CDR3 in DNA: TGTGCCAGCCGTGACATGTCGCACACTGAAGCTTTCTTT.

The rearrangement links TRBV9 to TRBJ1-2, with D tentatively TRBD1 (5 bases). The CDR3 is made up of 12 amino acids. The V gene lost 6 bases and the J gene lost 4 bases, with 10 bases spanning the gap. CDR1 is SGDLS, CDR2 YYNGEE, per germline. For the CDR3, the DNA is TGTGCCAGCATGGGGGGGGTCTATGGCTACACCTTC. It codes for CASMGGVYGYTF.